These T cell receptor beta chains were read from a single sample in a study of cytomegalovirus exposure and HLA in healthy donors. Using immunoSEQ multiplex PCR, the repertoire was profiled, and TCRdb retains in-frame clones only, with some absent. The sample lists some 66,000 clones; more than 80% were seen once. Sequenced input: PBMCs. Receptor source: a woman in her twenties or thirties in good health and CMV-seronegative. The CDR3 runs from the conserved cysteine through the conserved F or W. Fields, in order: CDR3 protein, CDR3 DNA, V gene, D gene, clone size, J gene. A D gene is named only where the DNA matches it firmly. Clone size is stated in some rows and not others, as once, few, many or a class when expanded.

cdr3_aa: CASSESADRGAGYTF
cdr3_nt: TGCGCCAGCAGTGAGTCCGCGGACAGGGGTGCTGGCTACACCTTC
v_call: TRBV10-1
d_call: TRBD1
clone_size: .
j_call: TRBJ1-2

cdr3_aa: CASSWDRGIDNYGYTF
cdr3_nt: TGTGCCAGCAGTTGGGACAGGGGAATTGATAACTATGGCTACACCTTC
v_call: TRBV6-5
d_call: TRBD1
clone_size: once
j_call: TRBJ1-2

cdr3_aa: CASTGQAGANVLTF
cdr3_nt: TGTGCCAGCACAGGACAGGCAGGGGCCAACGTCCTGACTTTC
v_call: TRBV6-5
d_call: TRBD1
clone_size: .
j_call: TRBJ2-6

cdr3_aa: CASSIGAKNTEAFF
cdr3_nt: TGTGCCAGTAGTATAGGGGCCAAGAACACTGAAGCTTTCTTT
v_call: TRBV19
d_call: .
clone_size: .
j_call: TRBJ1-1

cdr3_aa: CASSPARQGLNVLTF
cdr3_nt: TGTGCCAGCTCACCCGCCCGGCAGGGGTTGAACGTCCTGACTTTC
v_call: TRBV18
d_call: .
clone_size: .
j_call: TRBJ2-6

cdr3_aa: CAISLGGSLGEAFF
cdr3_nt: TGTGCCATCTCTCTTGGGGGCAGCTTGGGTGAAGCTTTCTTT
v_call: TRBV7-9
d_call: .
clone_size: .
j_call: TRBJ1-1

cdr3_aa: CASSRTGTSSTDTQYF
cdr3_nt: TGTGCCAGCAGCAGAACCGGGACTAGTAGCACAGATACGCAGTATTTT
v_call: TRBV5-4
d_call: TRBD2
clone_size: .
j_call: TRBJ2-3

cdr3_aa: CASGAGDRSLYEQYF
cdr3_nt: TGTGCCAGCGGGGCGGGGGACAGGAGCCTCTACGAGCAGTACTTC
v_call: TRBV2
d_call: .
clone_size: .
j_call: TRBJ2-7

cdr3_aa: CASSWGIQETQYF
cdr3_nt: TGTGCCAGCAGTTGGGGCATTCAAGAGACCCAGTACTTC
v_call: TRBV11-3
d_call: .
clone_size: .
j_call: TRBJ2-5

cdr3_aa: CASSYSQGHQETQYF
cdr3_nt: TGTGCCAGCAGTTACTCCCAGGGGCACCAAGAGACCCAGTACTTC
v_call: TRBV6-5
d_call: .
clone_size: .
j_call: TRBJ2-5

cdr3_aa: CASQTGTGGPEAFF
cdr3_nt: TGTGCCAGCCAAACTGGGACAGGAGGCCCCGAAGCTTTCTTT
v_call: TRBV11-3
d_call: TRBD1
clone_size: .
j_call: TRBJ1-1

cdr3_aa: CAWDMGRNQPQHF
cdr3_nt: TGTGCCTGGGACATGGGTCGCAATCAGCCCCAGCATTTT
v_call: TRBV30
d_call: .
clone_size: .
j_call: TRBJ1-5

cdr3_aa: CASSIPGLAYEQYF
cdr3_nt: TGTGCCAGTAGTATCCCGGGACTAGCGTACGAGCAGTACTTC
v_call: TRBV19
d_call: TRBD2
clone_size: .
j_call: TRBJ2-7

cdr3_aa: CASSDRDRGFDEQYF
cdr3_nt: TGTGCCAGCAGCGACCGGGACAGGGGGTTCGACGAGCAGTACTTC
v_call: TRBV9
d_call: TRBD1
clone_size: few
j_call: TRBJ2-7

cdr3_aa: CASSSPGQLDQENTGELFF
cdr3_nt: TGTGCTAGCAGTAGCCCGGGACAGCTAGACCAGGAGAACACCGGGGAGCTGTTTTTT
v_call: TRBV27
d_call: TRBD1
clone_size: .
j_call: TRBJ2-2

cdr3_aa: CASSEPGTSYGYTF
cdr3_nt: TGTGCCAGCAGTGAACCGGGAACAAGCTATGGCTACACCTTC
v_call: TRBV6-1
d_call: .
clone_size: .
j_call: TRBJ1-2

cdr3_aa: CASSPRQVLKLFF
cdr3_nt: TGTGCCAGTAGTCCGCGACAAGTTTTGAAACTGTTTTTT
v_call: TRBV19
d_call: .
clone_size: .
j_call: TRBJ1-4

cdr3_aa: CASSLFSVGQDYGYTF
cdr3_nt: TGTGCCAGCAGCTTGTTCTCTGTGGGTCAGGATTATGGCTACACCTTC
v_call: TRBV7-9
d_call: .
clone_size: .
j_call: TRBJ1-2

cdr3_aa: CASPPAVATNEKLFF
cdr3_nt: TGTGCCAGTCCGCCAGCGGTTGCAACTAATGAAAAACTGTTTTTT
v_call: TRBV18
d_call: .
clone_size: few
j_call: TRBJ1-4

cdr3_aa: CAGGQEYGELFF
cdr3_nt: TGTGCCGGTGGACAGGAATACGGGGAGCTGTTTTTT
v_call: TRBV30
d_call: TRBD1
clone_size: .
j_call: TRBJ2-2

cdr3_aa: CASSQDLRTVSYEQYF
cdr3_nt: TGCGCCAGCAGCCAAGATCTCAGGACAGTCTCCTACGAGCAGTACTTC
v_call: TRBV4-3
d_call: .
clone_size: .
j_call: TRBJ2-7

cdr3_aa: CASSLSRGITEAFF
cdr3_nt: TGTGCCAGCAGCTTATCAAGGGGGATCACTGAAGCTTTCTTT
v_call: TRBV7-2
d_call: .
clone_size: .
j_call: TRBJ1-1

cdr3_aa: CASSYSQGTGRNTIYF
cdr3_nt: TGTGCCAGCAGTTACTCTCAAGGGACAGGGCGGAACACCATATATTTT
v_call: TRBV6-6
d_call: TRBD1
clone_size: .
j_call: TRBJ1-3

cdr3_aa: CASSLEGANYGYTF
cdr3_nt: TGTGCCAGCAGCTTAGAGGGGGCCAACTATGGCTACACCTTC
v_call: TRBV7-9
d_call: TRBD1
clone_size: .
j_call: TRBJ1-2

cdr3_aa: CATEGVQSYEQYF
cdr3_nt: TGTGCCACCGAGGGGGTACAGTCCTACGAGCAGTACTTC
v_call: TRBV2
d_call: .
clone_size: .
j_call: TRBJ2-7

cdr3_aa: CASSFGPGGGITEAFF
cdr3_nt: TGTGCCAGCAGCTTTGGACCCGGTGGAGGGATAACTGAAGCTTTCTTT
v_call: TRBV11-3
d_call: .
clone_size: .
j_call: TRBJ1-1

cdr3_aa: CASSLFAGMGRETQYF
cdr3_nt: TGTGCCAGCAGTTTATTTGCCGGGATGGGCCGGGAGACCCAGTACTTC
v_call: TRBV28
d_call: .
clone_size: few
j_call: TRBJ2-5

cdr3_aa: CASSFSSFREGDTQYF
cdr3_nt: TGTGCCAGCAGCTTCTCTAGTTTCCGGGAGGGGGATACGCAGTATTTT
v_call: TRBV7-9
d_call: TRBD2
clone_size: .
j_call: TRBJ2-3

cdr3_aa: CASSIEDSSYNEQFF
cdr3_nt: TGTGCCAGTAGTATAGAGGACAGTTCCTACAATGAGCAGTTCTTC
v_call: TRBV19
d_call: .
clone_size: .
j_call: TRBJ2-1

cdr3_aa: CASSLGDRGLGEKLFF
cdr3_nt: TGCGCCAGCAGCTTGGGGGACAGGGGGCTTGGAGAAAAACTGTTTTTT
v_call: TRBV5-1
d_call: TRBD1
clone_size: few
j_call: TRBJ1-4

cdr3_aa: CASSPAQVGYTIYF
cdr3_nt: TGTGCCAGCTCACCCGCCCAGGTTGGTTACACCATATATTTT
v_call: TRBV18
d_call: .
clone_size: .
j_call: TRBJ1-3

cdr3_aa: CAIRTGGIQPQHF
cdr3_nt: TGTGCCATCCGGACAGGGGGTATTCAGCCCCAGCATTTT
v_call: TRBV6-1
d_call: TRBD1
clone_size: .
j_call: TRBJ1-5

cdr3_aa: CASSEGQGRDEQFF
cdr3_nt: TGTGCCAGCAGTGAGGGACAGGGCAGAGATGAGCAGTTCTTC
v_call: TRBV25-1
d_call: TRBD1
clone_size: .
j_call: TRBJ2-1

cdr3_aa: CASIPTEGVWAAFF
cdr3_nt: TGTGCCAGCATCCCAACGGAAGGGGTATGGGCAGCTTTCTTT
v_call: TRBV19
d_call: .
clone_size: .
j_call: TRBJ1-1

cdr3_aa: CSALTSGTGTYEQYF
cdr3_nt: TGCAGCGCCCTCACTTCCGGGACAGGGACTTACGAGCAGTACTTC
v_call: TRBV29-1
d_call: TRBD1
clone_size: .
j_call: TRBJ2-7

cdr3_aa: CASSVNLLAGGNNEQFF
cdr3_nt: TGTGCCAGCAGTGTCAACCTCCTAGCGGGGGGAAACAATGAGCAGTTCTTC
v_call: TRBV6-1
d_call: TRBD2
clone_size: .
j_call: TRBJ2-1

cdr3_aa: CASSDRGGQAAYEQYF
cdr3_nt: TGTGCCAGCAGCGACCGGGGGGGACAAGCGGCCTACGAGCAGTACTTC
v_call: TRBV7-2
d_call: TRBD2
clone_size: once
j_call: TRBJ2-7

cdr3_aa: CASRPDRGSKTQHF
cdr3_nt: TGTGCCAGCAGGCCAGACAGGGGATCCAAGACCCAGCATTTT
v_call: TRBV27
d_call: TRBD1
clone_size: .
j_call: TRBJ1-5

cdr3_aa: CASSLGAGGNGYTF
cdr3_nt: TGTGCCAGCAGCTTAGGAGCAGGAGGAAATGGCTACACCTTC
v_call: TRBV7-9
d_call: .
clone_size: .
j_call: TRBJ1-2

cdr3_aa: CAITPGGTDTQYF
cdr3_nt: TGTGCCATCACCCCGGGGGGAACAGATACGCAGTATTTT
v_call: TRBV10-3
d_call: TRBD2
clone_size: once
j_call: TRBJ2-3

cdr3_aa: CASSLLTGGKGYTF
cdr3_nt: TGTGCCAGCAGCTTACTGACAGGGGGCAAAGGCTACACCTTC
v_call: TRBV7-9
d_call: TRBD1
clone_size: .
j_call: TRBJ1-2

cdr3_aa: CASSTAWRASYEQYF
cdr3_nt: TGTGCCAGTAGTACGGCCTGGAGGGCCTCCTACGAGCAGTACTTC
v_call: TRBV19
d_call: .
clone_size: .
j_call: TRBJ2-7

cdr3_aa: CASSSIPTGQGSEQYF
cdr3_nt: TGTGCCAGCAGTTCAATCCCAACGGGACAGGGTAGCGAGCAGTACTTC
v_call: TRBV27
d_call: TRBD1
clone_size: .
j_call: TRBJ2-7

cdr3_aa: CASSLGREGGTEAFF
cdr3_nt: TGTGCCAGCAGCTTGGGGAGGGAGGGGGGAACTGAAGCTTTCTTT
v_call: TRBV5-4
d_call: .
clone_size: .
j_call: TRBJ1-1

cdr3_aa: CASSLSQGFYEQYF
cdr3_nt: TGCGCCAGCAGCTTATCACAGGGCTTCTACGAGCAGTACTTC
v_call: TRBV5-1
d_call: .
clone_size: .
j_call: TRBJ2-7

cdr3_aa: CASSLGREGMGEQYF
cdr3_nt: TGCGCCAGCAGCTTAGGCAGGGAAGGGATGGGGGAGCAGTACTTC
v_call: TRBV5-1
d_call: .
clone_size: .
j_call: TRBJ2-7